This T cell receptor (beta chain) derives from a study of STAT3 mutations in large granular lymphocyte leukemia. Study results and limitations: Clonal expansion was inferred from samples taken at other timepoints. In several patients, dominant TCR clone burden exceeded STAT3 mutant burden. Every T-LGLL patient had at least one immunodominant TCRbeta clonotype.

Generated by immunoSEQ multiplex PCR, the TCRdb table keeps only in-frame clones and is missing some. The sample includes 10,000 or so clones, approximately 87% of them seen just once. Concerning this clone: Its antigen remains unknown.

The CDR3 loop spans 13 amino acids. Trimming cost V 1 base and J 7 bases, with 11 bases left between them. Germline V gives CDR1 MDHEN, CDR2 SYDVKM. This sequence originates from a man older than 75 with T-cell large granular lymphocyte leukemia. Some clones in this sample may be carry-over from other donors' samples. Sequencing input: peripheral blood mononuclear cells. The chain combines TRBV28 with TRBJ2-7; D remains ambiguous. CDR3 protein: CASSLFSQGEQYF. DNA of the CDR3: TGTGCCAGCAGTTTATTTAGCCAAGGGGAGCAGTACTTC. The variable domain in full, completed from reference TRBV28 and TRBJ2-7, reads DVKVTQSSRYLVKRTGEKVFLECVQDMDHENMFWYRQDPGLGLRLIYFSYDVKMKEKGDIPEGYSVSREKKERFSLILESASTNQTSMYLCASSLFSQGEQYFGPGTRLTVT.